Listed here are 22 T cell receptor beta chains from one sample, sequenced in a study of T-cell memory formation after mild COVID-19. One entry per CDR3 protein results from TCRdb running MiXCR on the 5' RACE reads. Counted here are 450,000 to 650,000 distinct CDR3 sequences, about a fifth occurring once; the ten biggest clones make up about 12%. Sequenced material: PBMCs or a T cell subset sorted from them (not recorded which). These receptors were obtained from an adult woman who had mild COVID-19 (a few samples of this study predate the infection). Cell type and time point are not known.

V usage is TRBV7-8 and J usage is TRBJ2-7, with 8 bases that match TRBD1. V lost 4 bases and J lost 0; bases outside the gene matches: 5. The CDR3 extends over 15 amino acids. CDR1 is SGHVS, CDR2 FQNEAQ, per germline. The CDR3: CASSWQGAPSYEQYF. In nucleotides, the CDR3 is TGTGCCAGCAGCTGGCAGGGGGCTCCCTCCTACGAGCAGTACTTC.

This chain uses TRBV10-3 with TRBJ2-7; D might be TRBD1 or TRBD2, each matching 5 bases. Trimming removed 4 bases at V and 6 bases at J, with 19 bases between. The germline V gene has CDR1 ENHRY and CDR2 SYGVKD. This CDR3 has 15 amino acids. For the CDR3, the DNA is TGTGCCATCAGTGGGGGGACGGCTTCTCCAAGCGAGCAGTACTTC. This gives the protein CAISGGTASPSEQYF.

The chain links TRBV6-1 to TRBJ1-5; D uncertain. The germline gives CDR1 MNHNS, CDR2 SASEGT. CDR3 length: 15 amino acids. Trimming took 5 bases from V and 1 from J, leaving 12 bases between them. In nucleotides, the CDR3 is TGTGCCAGCAGTACCCGTGGAGGGAGCAATCAGCCCCAGCATTTT. It is translated as CASSTRGGSNQPQHF.

The sample holds a few counts of this clonotype. V usage is TRBV29-1 and J usage is TRBJ2-5; the match to TRBD2 covers 9 bases. The ends lost 6 bases at V and 4 bases at J; junction bases unmatched: 6. The CDR3 totals 13 residues. Per the germline V gene, CDR1 is SQVTM and CDR2 is ANQGSEA. In DNA form, the CDR3 reads TGCAGCGTCCTAGCGGGGTGGATAGAGACCCAGTACTTC. The encoded protein is CSVLAGWIETQYF.

V usage is TRBV7-2 and J usage is TRBJ1-1; 9 nucleotides match TRBD1. CDR1 is SGHTA and CDR2 is FQGNSA in the germline V gene. The CDR3 contains 16 residues. With 5 bases clipped from V and 3 bases from J, the junction kept 10 bases outside the gene matches. Here the CDR3 DNA reads TGTGCCAGCAGCCTGGGACAGGGAGTGGGATACACTGAAGCTTTCTTT. Protein: CASSLGQGVGYTEAFF.

The chain employs TRBV2 and TRBJ2-2; D remains unclear. The V end lost 3 bases, the J end lost 0 bases, and 5 bases lay between the germline ends. This CDR3 spans 14 amino acids. The germline V gene encodes CDR1 SNHLY and CDR2 FYNNEI. CDR3 sequence: CASSDQANTGELFF. As DNA, the CDR3 is TGTGCCAGCAGTGACCAGGCGAACACCGGGGAGCTGTTTTTT.

This chain joins TRBV7-8 and TRBJ2-3; D call uncertain. CDR1 SGHVS and CDR2 FQNEAQ come from the germline V gene. The CDR3 covers 16 residues. Trimming cost V 2 bases and J 0 bases, with 12 bases left between them. The CDR3 DNA is TGTGCCAGCAGCTTAAGGCGTGACCCTAGCACAGATACGCAGTATTTT. The encoded protein is CASSLRRDPSTDTQYF. The complete variable domain, with remaining parts taken from reference TRBV7-8 and TRBJ2-3, reads GAGVSQSPRYKVAKRGQDVALRCDPISGHVSLFWYQQALGQGPEFLTYFQNEAQLDKSGLPSDRFFAERPEGSVSTLKIQRTQQEDSAVYLCASSLRRDPSTDTQYFGPGTRLTVL.

Only a few counts were recorded for this clonotype. This chain links TRBV27 with TRBJ2-2; D gene uncertain. Per the germline V gene, CDR1 is MNHEY and CDR2 is SMNVEV (reference sequence). The CDR3 extends over 17 amino acids. V lost 4 bases and J lost 0, with 15 bases in between. The CDR3 sequence: CASSSGFARANTGELFF. CDR3 coding DNA: TGTGCCAGCAGTTCGGGTTTTGCGAGAGCGAACACCGGGGAGCTGTTTTTT.

This clonotype occurred a few times. The chain carries TRBV7-9 and TRBJ2-1; the D gene is possibly TRBD2 (7 bases). This CDR3 contains 15 residues. Trimming took off 5 bases at V and 8 bases at J, with 19 bases between the two ends. In germline, CDR1 is SEHNR, CDR2 FQNEAQ (reference sequence). The CDR3: CASSPPGGAADEQFF. Here the CDR3 DNA reads TGTGCCAGCAGCCCCCCGGGGGGCGCCGCCGATGAGCAGTTCTTC. The full variable domain, its missing parts supplied by reference TRBV7-9 and TRBJ2-1, is DTGVSQNPRHKITKRGQNVTFRCDPISEHNRLYWYRQTLGQGPEFLTYFQNEAQLEKSRLLSDRFSAERPKGSFSTLEIQRTEQGDSAMYLCASSPPGGAADEQFFGPGTRLTVL.

This chain joins TRBV6-2 or TRBV6-3 and TRBJ1-5, with D possibly being TRBD1 (6 bases). CDR3 length equals 14 residues. Trimming stripped 2 bases from V and 5 bases from J, with 10 bases between. Germline V lookup: CDR1 MNHEY, CDR2 SVGEGT. Here the CDR3 reads CASSYGRGDQPQHF. For the CDR3, the DNA is TGTGCCAGCAGTTACGGCAGGGGCGATCAGCCCCAGCATTTT.

The J gene is TRBJ2-1, the V gene TRBV15; 10 bases fit TRBD1. The CDR3 contains 19 residues. V lost 4 bases to trimming and J lost 3 bases; unmatched junction nucleotides: 15. Per the germline V gene, CDR1 is LNHNV and CDR2 is YYDKDF (reference sequence). CDR3 nucleotide sequence: TGTGCCACCAGCACCGAAGTCTCCGGGACAGGGGTACTCTACAATGAGCAGTTCTTC. This codes for CATSTEVSGTGVLYNEQFF.

This clonotype occurred once. The genes are TRBV24-1 and TRBJ2-1; no definite D call. Germline values: CDR1 KGHDR, CDR2 SFDVKD. The CDR3 is made up of 18 amino acids. The V end was cut by 4 bases, the J end by 2 bases, with 20 bases between. The CDR3 DNA reads TGTGCCACCAGTGACCGGGCTAGAATTGTGAGCACCTACAATGAGCAGTTCTTC. This translates into CATSDRARIVSTYNEQFF.

CDR3 residues: CSARISGANVLTF. The CDR3 nucleotides are TGCAGTGCCAGGATCTCTGGGGCCAACGTCCTGACTTTC. The gene calls are TRBV20-1 and TRBJ2-6; D is uncertain. The CDR3 spans 13 residues. The V gene's germline CDR1 is DFQATT and CDR2 SNEGSKA (reference sequence). Trimming took off 6 bases at V and 0 bases at J, with 6 bases between the two ends.

This chain connects TRBV6-2 or TRBV6-3 to TRBJ2-7; 13 bases align to TRBD2. The CDR3 runs to 15 residues. After removal of 6 bases from V and 1 base from J, the junction contained 3 bases not matched to a gene. Germline assignment: CDR1 MNHEY and CDR2 SVGEGT. The CDR3, as DNA: TGTGCCAGCAGAGGGACTAGCGGGGTTTCCTACGAGCAGTACTTC. It yields the protein CASRGTSGVSYEQYF.

This clonotype has a handful of counts. This sequence joins TRBV7-9 and TRBJ2-3, with D uncertain. V was clipped by 3 bases and J by 3 bases, with 13 bases between them. This CDR3 is 15 amino acids long. Germline CDR1 is SEHNR and CDR2 is FQNEAQ (reference sequence). CDR3 region: CASSLVPGSTDTQYF. Here the CDR3 DNA reads TGTGCCAGCAGCTTGGTCCCAGGCTCAACAGATACGCAGTATTTT.

V usage is TRBV27 and J usage is TRBJ2-7; weak D call: TRBD1 (5 bases). V dropped 6 bases and J dropped 6 bases, with 15 bases sitting between them. The CDR3 is made up of 13 amino acids. Germline assignment: CDR1 MNHEY and CDR2 SMNVEV (reference sequence). In DNA, the CDR3 is TGTGCCAGCAGCCAGGGCTTGTGGGGCGAGCAGTACTTC. Amino acid sequence: CASSQGLWGEQYF.

This CDR3 reads CASSFRQGADTEAFF. CDR3 nucleotide sequence: TGCGCCAGCAGCTTCCGACAGGGGGCCGACACTGAAGCTTTCTTT. The gene calls are TRBV5-1 and TRBJ1-1; 10 bases line up with TRBD1. The CDR3 covers 15 residues. Germline V lookup: CDR1 SGHRS, CDR2 YFSETQ. The J segment lost 3 bases and the V segment lost 2 bases, leaving 4 bases of the junction unmatched.

The chain recombines TRBV20-1 with TRBJ2-3; 9 bases match TRBD2. Germline V gene data show CDR1 as DFQATT and CDR2 as SNEGSKA (reference sequence). V trimming: 3 bases; J trimming: 0 bases; junction bases outside the gene matches: 4. The CDR3 length is 15 residues. Here the CDR3 DNA reads TGCAGTGCTAGTGGGGGACTAGCTAGCACAGATACGCAGTATTTT. This sequence encodes CSASGGLASTDTQYF.

The chain joins TRBV6-5 to TRBJ1-2; 12 nucleotides match TRBD1. With 8 bases clipped from V and 4 bases from J, the junction kept 29 bases outside the gene matches. Per the germline V gene, CDR1 is MNHEY and CDR2 is SVGAGI. The CDR3 runs to 22 residues. In DNA form, the CDR3 reads TGTGCCAGCCTCGGTGTGATGGACCGAATGCCCCGGGACAGGGGGCCGCGCTATGGCTACACCTTC. It is translated as CASLGVMDRMPRDRGPRYGYTF.

The chain combines TRBV4-2 with TRBJ2-7; D is unresolved. V lost 0 bases to trimming and J lost 2 bases, with 14 bases between them. CDR3 length: 16 amino acids. CDR1 and CDR2 (germline): LGHNA, YNFKEQ. CDR3 sequence reads: CASSQDYEIIPYEQYF. The CDR3 bases are TGTGCCAGCAGCCAAGATTACGAGATCATACCCTACGAGCAGTACTTC.

This chain links TRBV7-9 with TRBJ2-3, with D uncertain. Germline CDR1 reads SEHNR; CDR2 reads FQNEAQ (reference sequence). Trimming left V 5 bases short and J 13 bases short, with 4 bases between. This CDR3 is built from 8 residues. CDR3 in amino acids: CASSLEYF. The CDR3 nucleotides read TGTGCCAGCAGCCTGGAGTATTTT.

In its sample, this clonotype was seen a few times. The chain recombines TRBV30 with TRBJ2-3; no clear D gene. Germline-derived CDR1 and CDR2 are GTSNPN and SVGIG (reference sequence). The V end was cut by 3 bases, the J end by 4 bases, with 11 bases between. The CDR3 length is 13 residues. CDR3 region: CAWRGLGADTQYF. CDR3 nucleotides: TGTGCCTGGAGGGGTCTTGGGGCAGATACGCAGTATTTT. Using reference TRBV30 and TRBJ2-3 for the parts outside the CDR3, the full variable domain is SQTIHQWPATLVQPVGSPLSLECTVEGTSNPNLYWYRQAAGRGLQLLFYSVGIGQISSEVPQNLSASRPQDRQFILSSKKLLLSDSGFYLCAWRGLGADTQYFGPGTRLTVL.